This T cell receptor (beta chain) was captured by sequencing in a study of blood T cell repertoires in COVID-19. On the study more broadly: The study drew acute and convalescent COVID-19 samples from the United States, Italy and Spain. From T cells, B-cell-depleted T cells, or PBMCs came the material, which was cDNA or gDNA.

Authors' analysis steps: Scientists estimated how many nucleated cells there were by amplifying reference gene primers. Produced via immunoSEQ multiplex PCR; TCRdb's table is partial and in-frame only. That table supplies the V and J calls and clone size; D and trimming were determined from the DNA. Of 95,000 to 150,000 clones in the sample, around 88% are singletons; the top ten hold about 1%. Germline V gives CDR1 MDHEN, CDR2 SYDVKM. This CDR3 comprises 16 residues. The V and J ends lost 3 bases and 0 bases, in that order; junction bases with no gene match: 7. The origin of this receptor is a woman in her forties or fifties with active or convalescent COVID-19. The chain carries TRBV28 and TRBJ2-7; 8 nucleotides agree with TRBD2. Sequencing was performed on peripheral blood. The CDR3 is CASSFWREASSYEQYF. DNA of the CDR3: TGTGCCAGCAGTTTTTGGCGGGAGGCCTCCTCCTACGAGCAGTACTTC.